This T cell receptor (beta chain) was obtained from a study of T cells in Graves' hyperthyroidism and ophthalmopathy (dated by TCRdb to between 2018 and 2021). For context, the study as a whole: Peripheral blood samples were taken at initial diagnosis, before any treatment was given. TCR Vbeta CDR3 sequencing of some 140 peripheral blood samples (more than 40 ophthalmopathy, about 75 hyperthyroidism and roughly 17 progressor patients) is reported in the paper. In addition, the study compared T-cell repertoires in thyroid tissue and in blood from over 5 Graves' hyperthyroidism patients. TCR V-J signatures able to tell the groups apart were searched for in a discovery cohort of more than 90 patients, of whom 43 had Graves' ophthalmopathy and about 60 had stable Graves' hyperthyroidism. An independent validation cohort of 18 to 20 hyperthyroidism patients and more than 15 patients who later progressed to ophthalmopathy tested prospective prediction of ophthalmopathy. After blood sampling, hyperthyroidism patients were treated with methimazole at a starting dose of 30 mg daily, and ophthalmopathy patients were treated with high-dose intravenous methylprednisolone. The roughly 94 discovery patients were randomly split 7:3 into training and test sets. General conclusions and limits of the study: A 13 V-J signature model separated ophthalmopathy from stable hyperthyroidism, with around 88% sensitivity and roughly 81% specificity in cross-validation and 80%/75% in testing. In validation, progression to ophthalmopathy was predicted by the model with 70.59% sensitivity and 72.22% specificity, a median of roughly 6 months before onset. Sample size was not statistically predetermined, and investigators were not blinded to group allocation. Most expanded thyroid clonotypes (frequency above 0.001) were also found in blood, which suggests that blood repertoires may mirror thyroid immune responses.

Ophthalmopathy patients had moderately to severely active disease, with a Clinical Activity Score of 3 or more, a NOSPECS grade of 4 or more, and a disease duration of less than 3 months. The study excluded patients with uncontrolled infections, other autoimmune diseases, pregnancy or lactation. Clinical symptoms, serum thyroxine and TRAb, thyroid ultrasound, and orbital computed tomography formed the basis for the diagnoses. PBMCs were separated from 7.5 to 10 ml of fresh peripheral blood using Ficoll-Paque density gradient centrifugation. Total RNA was extracted using Trizol reagent, and RNA quality was assessed on an Agilent 2100 Bioanalyzer. The TCR beta CDR3 regions were amplified from RNA transcripts. For the first round of RT-PCR on the TCR CDR3, the HTBI primer set was used together with the Qiagen OneStep RT-PCR kit. The libraries were constructed in a second round of multiplex PCR and then size-selected and purified. Paired-end sequencing of the libraries was performed with 100 bp reads on an Illumina HiSeq2000. As for the authors' bioinformatics: SOAPnuke was used to process the raw data, removing reads that contained adapters or uncalled bases, had a mean Phred below 15, or lacked an exact match to the constant primer or identifier. COPE v1.2.5 was used to merge high-quality paired reads, and clonotypes were defined as unique nucleotide sequences. Clonotypes were aligned to IMGT TRBV, TRBD and TRBJ reference segments using MiTCR v1.1. Only V-J combinations with frequency above 0.0001, covering about 99% of repertoires, were analysed. A TCS score was defined as the ratio between F50 (clonal expansion) and ExV (chaos), using BLOSUM62-based TCRdist between CDR3 peptides within each V-J. Welch's t-statistics and random forest reduced approximately 520 V-J features to under 15, which were used in a naive Bayes classifier (R e1071). TCRdb reran the public reads through fastp at Q25 and MiXCR, keeping productive beta chains. Rows matching on CDR3 protein sequence are summarized as one entry with the most common DNA and genes. The authors' filters were not applied to this entry. The sample has over 250,000 distinct CDR3 sequences on record, 20% to 25% of them singletons. In total, the top ten clones hold over 55% of the sample.

Inclusive of the bounding cysteine and phenylalanine, the CDR3 is 16 residues long. The only DNA kept is the CDR3, 48 bases in frame from the first base. The germline V gene yields SGDLS for CDR1 and YYNGEE for CDR2. From V the trimming removes 1 base and from J it removes 6 bases, while the gene matches leave 10 bases of the junction unaccounted for. This clonotype showed up just a few times. This clone's antigen is unknown. No base quality information exists; no much larger clone differs at one position. The chain is encoded by TRBV9 joined to TRBJ2-3, with 8 bases aligning to TRBD2. The sequenced sample was blood. This TCR was recovered from a man aged 25-45 years with Graves' ophthalmopathy. The DNA sequence follows: TGTGCCAGCAGCGTATCCCTCACCGGGGGGGGGGATACGCAGTATTTT. Its coded protein is CASSVSLTGGGDTQYF.